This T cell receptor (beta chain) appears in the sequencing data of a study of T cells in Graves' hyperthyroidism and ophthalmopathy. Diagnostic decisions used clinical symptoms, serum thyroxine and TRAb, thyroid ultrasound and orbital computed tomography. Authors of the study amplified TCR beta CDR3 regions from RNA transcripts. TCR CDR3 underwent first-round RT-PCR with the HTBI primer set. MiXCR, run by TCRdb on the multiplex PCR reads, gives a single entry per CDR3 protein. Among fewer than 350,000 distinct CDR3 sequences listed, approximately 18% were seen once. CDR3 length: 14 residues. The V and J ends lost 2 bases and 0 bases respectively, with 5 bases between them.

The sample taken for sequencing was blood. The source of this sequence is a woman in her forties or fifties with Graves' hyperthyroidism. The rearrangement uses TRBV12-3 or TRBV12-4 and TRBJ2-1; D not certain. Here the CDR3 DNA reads TGTGCCAGCAGTTTATTTCGCTCCTACAATGAGCAGTTCTTC. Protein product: CASSLFRSYNEQFF.